These T cell receptor beta chains were read from a single sample in a study of T cells in Graves' hyperthyroidism and ophthalmopathy. MiXCR, applied by TCRdb to the multiplex PCR reads, yields one record per CDR3 protein. The sample shows roughly 400,000 distinct CDR3 sequences, roughly 25% of them seen only once. Sequencing was performed on blood. The source is a man in his fifties or sixties with Graves' hyperthyroidism. Each CDR3 is given with its conserved first and last residue. The D gene is left open where the match is weak. A row's size may be missing; if present it is once, few, many or a size class.

v_call,d_call,j_call,clone_size,cdr3_nt,cdr3_aa
TRBV12-3/TRBV12-4,TRBD1,TRBJ2-7,few,TGTGCCAGCAGCGCAGGGGGCGCGACGCCGTACGAGCAGTACTTC,CASSAGGATPYEQYF
TRBV9,.,TRBJ1-1,.,TGTGCCAGCAGCGTAAATCCGAACACTGAAGCTTTCTTT,CASSVNPNTEAFF
TRBV6-1,TRBD2,TRBJ2-5,.,TGTGCCAGCAGTGAAGTTTGGACTAGCGGGATGCGGGAGACCCAGTACTTC,CASSEVWTSGMRETQYF
TRBV7-3,TRBD2,TRBJ2-7,many,TGTGCCAGCAGCTTAACGGGGACTAGCTACGAGCAGTACTTC,CASSLTGTSYEQYF
TRBV29-1,.,TRBJ2-7,few,TGCAGCGCCCTGGAGGGCTACGAGCAGTACTTC,CSALEGYEQYF
TRBV5-6,.,TRBJ2-5,few,TGTGCCAGCAGCTTGAGAATTGAGACCCAGTACTTC,CASSLRIETQYF
TRBV4-2,TRBD1,TRBJ2-5,.,TGTGCCAGCAGCCAGGGGACAGGGGGCTCCGAAGAGACCCAGTACTTC,CASSQGTGGSEETQYF
TRBV6-1,TRBD1,TRBJ2-2,.,TGTGCCAGCAAACAGGGGGCGAACACCGGGGAGCTGTTTTTT,CASKQGANTGELFF
TRBV7-2,.,TRBJ2-5,many,TGTGCCAGCAGCTTCGAAGACCACCGGGAGACCCAGTACTTC,CASSFEDHRETQYF
TRBV27,.,TRBJ1-2,.,TGTGCCAGCAGATATATGCAGGGTCCTAACTATGGCTACACCTTC,CASRYMQGPNYGYTF
TRBV7-9,.,TRBJ2-1,few,TGTGCCAGCAGCGTTCAGCAGGGGGGGAGTGATGAGCAGTTCTTC,CASSVQQGGSDEQFF
TRBV27,TRBD1,TRBJ2-2,.,TGTGTCAGCAGCCGCACCCACAGGGGCAACACCGGGGAGCTGTTTTTT,CVSSRTHRGNTGELFF
TRBV28,.,TRBJ2-5,many,TGTGCCAGCAGTTTACCCCACCCAGGGAGAGGGCAAGAGACCCAGTACTTC,CASSLPHPGRGQETQYF
TRBV5-1,TRBD2,TRBJ2-7,many,TGCGCCAGCAGCTTTGGGGGACTAGCGGGAGATGAGCAGTACTTC,CASSFGGLAGDEQYF
TRBV9,TRBD2,TRBJ2-3,few,TGTGCCAGCAGCCCGGGACTAGCGAAAGATACGCAGTATTTT,CASSPGLAKDTQYF
TRBV11-2,.,TRBJ2-7,few,TGTGCCAGCAGCTTATCTGGCCCCGCACACGAGCAGTACTTC,CASSLSGPAHEQYF
TRBV11-1,TRBD2,TRBJ2-1,.,TGTGCCAGCAGCCCAGTTAGGGCTAGCGGTCAGTTCTTC,CASSPVRASGQFF
TRBV19,TRBD2,TRBJ2-3,.,TGTGCCAGTAGTAGAGGGACTAGCGGTTATTCCACAGATACGCAGTATTTT,CASSRGTSGYSTDTQYF
TRBV5-1,TRBD1,TRBJ1-2,few,TGCGCCAGCAGCTTGGCCCGGACAGGGGGGTATGGCTACACCTTC,CASSLARTGGYGYTF
TRBV27,TRBD2,TRBJ2-3,.,TGTGCCAGCAGTTTAACTAGCGCAGATACGCAGTATTTT,CASSLTSADTQYF
TRBV20-1,.,TRBJ2-7,.,TGCAGTGCTAGGGAGTTCGGGAGTAGCTACGAGCAGTACTTC,CSAREFGSSYEQYF